These T cell receptor beta chains were read from a single sample in a study of blood T cell repertoires in COVID-19. TCRdb keeps only in-frame clones here, not all; method: immunoSEQ multiplex PCR. In the table there are some 44,000 clones, roughly 88% of which are singletons. Sequencing input: peripheral blood. All receptors come from a human donor in a cohort sampled during active COVID-19. Each CDR3 is given with its conserved first and last residue. D genes are given only for firm matches. Clone size is given for some rows only: seen once, a few or many times, or a class if the clone is expanded.

TRBJ2-7	TRBV4-1	TRBD2	few	CASSQDLLGTIYEQYF	TGCGCCAGCAGCCAAGATTTACTAGGGACTATATACGAGCAGTACTTC
TRBJ2-3	TRBV5-1	TRBD2	once	CASSPTSGADTQYF	TGCGCCAGCAGCCCGACTAGCGGGGCAGATACGCAGTATTTT
TRBJ2-5	TRBV11-1	TRBD1	NA	CASSPRQGKETQYF	TGTGCCAGCAGCCCCCGACAGGGGAAAGAGACCCAGTACTTC
TRBJ2-1	TRBV13	NA	NA	CASSLGGPPNEQFF	TGTGCCAGCAGCTTAGGGGGGCCCCCCAATGAGCAGTTCTTC
TRBJ2-7	TRBV30	TRBD2	NA	CAWSPPPRLAATYEQYF	TGTGCCTGGAGTCCCCCCCCCAGACTAGCGGCCACCTACGAGCAGTACTTC
TRBJ2-3	TRBV7-3	NA	NA	CASSWRGTDTQYF	TGTGCCAGCAGCTGGCGGGGCACAGATACGCAGTATTTT
TRBJ1-1	TRBV9	TRBD1	NA	CASSTGQGAHTEAFF	TGTGCCAGCAGCACAGGACAGGGGGCTCACACTGAAGCTTTCTTT
TRBJ2-3	TRBV27	NA	NA	CASSPNQGWWTDTQYF	TGTGCCAGCAGTCCAAACCAGGGGTGGTGGACAGATACGCAGTATTTT
TRBJ1-5	TRBV24-1	NA	NA	CATSDEDQPQHF	TGTGCCACCAGTGATGAGGATCAGCCCCAGCATTTT
TRBJ2-1	TRBV3-1/TRBV3-2	TRBD2	once	CASSLRERGAYNEQFF	TGTGCCAGCAGCCTTCGAGAGCGGGGAGCTTACAATGAGCAGTTCTTC
TRBJ2-5	TRBV9	NA	once	CASSADSSQYRTQYF	TGTGCCAGCAGTGCCGACTCGAGTCAGTATCGGACCCAGTACTTC
TRBJ1-2	TRBV12-3/TRBV12-4	NA	NA	CASRRQGSGYTF	TGTGCCAGCAGACGCCAGGGGTCTGGCTACACCTTC
TRBJ1-1	TRBV3-1/TRBV3-2	NA	NA	CASSQEGGAWTEAFF	TGTGCCAGCAGCCAAGAAGGGGGGGCGTGGACTGAAGCTTTCTTT
TRBJ2-5	TRBV5-6	NA	NA	CASSSRGGETQYF	TGTGCCAGCAGCTCTAGGGGGGGAGAGACCCAGTACTTC
TRBJ2-7	TRBV30	TRBD1	NA	CAWTGTGRYEQYF	TGTGCCTGGACCGGGACAGGGAGATACGAGCAGTACTTC
TRBJ2-7	TRBV30	NA	NA	CAWKFRERRPSYEQYF	TGTGCCTGGAAGTTCCGGGAGAGGCGGCCCTCCTACGAGCAGTACTTC
TRBJ2-7	TRBV7-9	NA	NA	CASSTTGYEQYF	TGTGCCAGCAGCACTACAGGGTACGAGCAGTACTTC
TRBJ2-2	TRBV4-1	TRBD2	NA	CASSHVIAGGPGELFF	TGCGCCAGCAGCCACGTAATAGCGGGGGGGCCCGGGGAGCTGTTTTTT
TRBJ1-6	TRBV5-5	TRBD1	NA	CASSEPGQGSSYNSPLHF	TGTGCCAGCAGCGAACCGGGACAGGGAAGCTCCTATAATTCACCCCTCCACTTT
TRBJ2-2	TRBV5-1	TRBD2	NA	CASSLSAGANTGELFF	TGCGCCAGCAGCTTGTCTGCGGGAGCGAACACCGGGGAGCTGTTTTTT
TRBJ2-1	TRBV15	NA	NA	CATSRVGRAGNNEQFF	TGTGCCACCAGCAGAGTCGGGAGAGCAGGGAACAATGAGCAGTTCTTC
TRBJ2-7	TRBV7-9	NA	NA	CASSSAGDTSYEQYF	TGTGCCAGCTCTTCGGCCGGGGACACCTCCTACGAGCAGTACTTC
TRBJ2-7	TRBV7-9	NA	NA	CASSLGQDPKQYF	TGTGCCAGCAGCTTAGGACAGGATCCGAAGCAGTACTTC
TRBJ2-3	TRBV29-1	TRBD1	NA	CSVVGTEIDTQYF	TGCAGCGTTGTTGGGACAGAAATAGATACGCAGTATTTT
TRBJ2-7	TRBV29-1	TRBD1	few	CSVARGQGYSEQYF	TGCAGCGTTGCCAGGGGACAGGGGTACAGCGAGCAGTACTTC
TRBJ1-1	TRBV6-5	TRBD1	NA	CASSYGTGGTEAFF	TGTGCCAGCAGTTATGGGACAGGGGGCACTGAAGCTTTCTTT
TRBJ1-3	TRBV5-1	TRBD1	NA	CASSSQPGQGSGNTIYF	TGCGCCAGCAGCTCCCAGCCCGGACAGGGCTCTGGAAACACCATATATTTT
TRBJ2-5	TRBV11-3	NA	NA	CASSLERPDTKETQYF	TGTGCCAGCAGCTTGGAGCGACCAGATACTAAAGAGACCCAGTACTTC
TRBJ2-2	TRBV2	TRBD1	NA	CASSENRGNTGELFF	TGTGCCAGCAGTGAGAACAGGGGGAACACCGGGGAGCTGTTTTTT
TRBJ1-1	TRBV4-1	TRBD1	NA	CASSQYRGPTQNTEAFF	TGCGCCAGCAGCCAATACAGGGGTCCTACCCAGAACACTGAAGCTTTCTTT
TRBJ2-6	TRBV3-1/TRBV3-2	NA	once	CASRGSSGANVLTF	TGTGCCAGCAGGGGCAGCTCTGGGGCCAACGTCCTGACTTTC
TRBJ2-5	TRBV4-2	TRBD2	NA	CASSPSGTSGGAEETQYF	TGTGCCAGCAGCCCGTCCGGGACTAGCGGGGGGGCCGAGGAGACCCAGTACTTC
TRBJ1-1	TRBV14	NA	NA	CASSQGRGRGGTEAFF	TGTGCCAGCAGCCAAGGACGAGGCAGGGGCGGCACTGAAGCTTTCTTT
TRBJ2-1	TRBV7-2	TRBD2	NA	CASSFTSGGAWEQFF	TGTGCCAGCAGCTTTACTAGCGGGGGGGCCTGGGAGCAGTTCTTC
TRBJ2-7	TRBV3-1/TRBV3-2	NA	NA	CASSQDGGTPYEQYF	TGTGCCAGCAGCCAAGATGGAGGGACTCCCTACGAGCAGTACTTC
TRBJ2-1	TRBV19	TRBD1	once	CASTGDRESGGPFF	TGTGCCAGTACAGGGGACAGGGAATCGGGGGGACCGTTCTTC
TRBJ1-5	TRBV5-8	TRBD1	few	CASSGQGADQPQHF	TGTGCCAGCAGTGGGCAGGGGGCCGATCAGCCCCAGCATTTT
TRBJ1-1	TRBV4-1	NA	NA	CASSRGDQGAEAFF	TGCGCCAGCAGCCGAGGCGATCAAGGGGCTGAAGCTTTCTTT
TRBJ2-7	TRBV9	NA	NA	CASSVDGANLLAEQYF	TGTGCCAGCAGCGTAGATGGGGCAAACCTCCTTGCCGAGCAGTACTTC
TRBJ1-5	TRBV2	TRBD1	NA	CASRPGGGNQPQHF	TGTGCCAGCAGGCCAGGGGGCGGCAATCAGCCCCAGCATTTT
TRBJ2-1	TRBV7-2	TRBD2	NA	CASSLAWLAVDEQFF	TGTGCCAGCAGCTTAGCGTGGCTAGCGGTCGATGAGCAGTTCTTC
TRBJ2-6	TRBV5-4	TRBD1	NA	CASSRPGQGAGANVLTF	TGTGCCAGCAGCCGGCCGGGACAGGGGGCCGGGGCCAACGTCCTGACTTTC